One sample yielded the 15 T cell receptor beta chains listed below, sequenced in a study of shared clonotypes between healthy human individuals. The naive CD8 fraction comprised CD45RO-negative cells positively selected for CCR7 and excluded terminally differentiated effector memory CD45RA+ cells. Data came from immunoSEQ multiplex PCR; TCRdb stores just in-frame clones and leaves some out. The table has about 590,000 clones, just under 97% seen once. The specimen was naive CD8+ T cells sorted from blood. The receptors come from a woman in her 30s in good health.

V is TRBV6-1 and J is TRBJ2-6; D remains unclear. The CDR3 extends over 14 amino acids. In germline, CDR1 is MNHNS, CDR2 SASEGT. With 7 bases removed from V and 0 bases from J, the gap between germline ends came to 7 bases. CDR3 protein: CASKESSGANVLTF. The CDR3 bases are TGTGCCAGCAAAGAAAGCTCTGGGGCCAACGTCCTGACTTTC.

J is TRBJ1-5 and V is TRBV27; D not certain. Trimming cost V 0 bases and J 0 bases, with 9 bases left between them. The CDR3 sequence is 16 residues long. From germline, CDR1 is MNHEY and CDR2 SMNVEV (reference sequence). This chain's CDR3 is CASSLSAGYSNQPQHF. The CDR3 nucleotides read TGTGCCAGCAGTTTATCCGCAGGATATAGCAATCAGCCCCAGCATTTT.

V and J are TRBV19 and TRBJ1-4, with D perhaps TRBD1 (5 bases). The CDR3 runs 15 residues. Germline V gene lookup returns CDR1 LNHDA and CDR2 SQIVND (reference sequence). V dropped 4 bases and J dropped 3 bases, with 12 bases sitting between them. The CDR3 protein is CASSKPGRPNEKLFF. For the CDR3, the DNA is TGTGCCAGTAGTAAACCGGGACGGCCTAATGAAAAACTGTTTTTT.

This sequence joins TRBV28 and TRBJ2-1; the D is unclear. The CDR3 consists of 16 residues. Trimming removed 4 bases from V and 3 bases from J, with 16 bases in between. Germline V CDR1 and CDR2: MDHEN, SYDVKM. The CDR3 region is CASSSPLEGYYNEQFF. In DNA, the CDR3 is TGTGCCAGCAGTTCCCCCCTGGAAGGGTACTACAATGAGCAGTTCTTC.

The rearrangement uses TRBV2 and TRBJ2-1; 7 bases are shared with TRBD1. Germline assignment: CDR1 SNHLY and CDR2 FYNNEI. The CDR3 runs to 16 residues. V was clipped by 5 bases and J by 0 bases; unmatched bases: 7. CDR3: CASSNQGVSSYNEQFF. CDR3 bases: TGTGCCAGCAGTAACCAGGGGGTGAGCTCCTACAATGAGCAGTTCTTC. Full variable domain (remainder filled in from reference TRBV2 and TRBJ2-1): EPEVTQTPSHQVTQMGQEVILRCVPISNHLYFYWYRQILGQKVEFLVSFYNNEISEKSEIFDDQFSVERPDGSNFTLKIRSTKLEDSAMYFCASSNQGVSSYNEQFFGPGTRLTVL.

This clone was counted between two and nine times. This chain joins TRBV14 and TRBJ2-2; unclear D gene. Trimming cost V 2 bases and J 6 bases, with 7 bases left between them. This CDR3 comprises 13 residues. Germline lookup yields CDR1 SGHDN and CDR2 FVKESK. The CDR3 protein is CASSQWSPGELFF. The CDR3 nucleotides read TGTGCCAGCAGCCAATGGTCCCCCGGGGAGCTGTTTTTT.

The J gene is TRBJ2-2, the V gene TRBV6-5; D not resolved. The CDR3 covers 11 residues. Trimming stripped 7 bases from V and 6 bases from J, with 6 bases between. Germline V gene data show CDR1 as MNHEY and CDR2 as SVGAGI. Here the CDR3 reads CASTSAGELFF. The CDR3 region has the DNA TGTGCCAGCACTAGTGCCGGGGAGCTGTTTTTT.

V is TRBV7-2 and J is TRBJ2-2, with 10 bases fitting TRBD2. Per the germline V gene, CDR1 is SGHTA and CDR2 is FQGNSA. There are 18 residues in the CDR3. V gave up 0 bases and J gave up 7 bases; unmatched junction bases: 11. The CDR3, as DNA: TGTGCCAGCAGCTTAGCCATTGTGTCTAGCGGGAGTCACGGGGAGCTGTTTTTT. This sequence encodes CASSLAIVSSGSHGELFF.

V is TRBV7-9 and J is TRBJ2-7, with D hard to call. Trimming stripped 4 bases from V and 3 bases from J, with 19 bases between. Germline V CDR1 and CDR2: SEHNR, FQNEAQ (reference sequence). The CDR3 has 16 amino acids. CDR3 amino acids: CASSSKESPLFYEQYF. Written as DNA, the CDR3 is TGTGCCAGCAGCTCGAAGGAAAGCCCCTTATTCTACGAGCAGTACTTC.

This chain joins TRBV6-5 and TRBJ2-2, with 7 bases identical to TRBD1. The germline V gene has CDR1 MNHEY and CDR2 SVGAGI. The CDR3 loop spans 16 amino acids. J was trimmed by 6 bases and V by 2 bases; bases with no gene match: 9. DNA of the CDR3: TGTGCCAGCAGTTACGTGACAGGGTGGGTTGCCGGGGAGCTGTTTTTT. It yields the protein CASSYVTGWVAGELFF.

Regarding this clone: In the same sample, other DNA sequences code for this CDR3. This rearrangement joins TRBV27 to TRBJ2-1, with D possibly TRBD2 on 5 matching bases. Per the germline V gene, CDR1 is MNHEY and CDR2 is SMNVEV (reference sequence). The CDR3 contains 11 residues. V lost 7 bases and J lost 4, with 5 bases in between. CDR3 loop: CASTGYNEQFF. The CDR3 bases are TGTGCCAGCACGGGATACAATGAGCAGTTCTTC.

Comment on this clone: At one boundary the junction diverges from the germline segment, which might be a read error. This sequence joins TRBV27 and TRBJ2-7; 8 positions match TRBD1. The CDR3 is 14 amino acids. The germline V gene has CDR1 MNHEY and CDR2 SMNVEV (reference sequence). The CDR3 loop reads CASSPGQGSYERYF. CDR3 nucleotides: TGTGCCAGCAGTCCCGGACAGGGTTCCTACGAGCGGTACTTC.

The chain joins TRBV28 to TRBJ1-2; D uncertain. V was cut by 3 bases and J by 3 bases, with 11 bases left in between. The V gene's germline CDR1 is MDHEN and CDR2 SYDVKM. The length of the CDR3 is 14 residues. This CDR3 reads CASSFLLRDYGYTF. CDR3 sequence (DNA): TGTGCCAGCAGTTTTCTACTTAGGGACTATGGCTACACCTTC.

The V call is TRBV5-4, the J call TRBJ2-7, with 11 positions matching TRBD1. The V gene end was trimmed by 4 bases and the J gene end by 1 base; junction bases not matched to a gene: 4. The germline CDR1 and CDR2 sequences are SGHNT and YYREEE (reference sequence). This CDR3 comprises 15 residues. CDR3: CASSVGQGVSYEQYF. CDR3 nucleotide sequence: TGTGCCAGCAGCGTGGGACAGGGGGTATCCTACGAGCAGTACTTC.

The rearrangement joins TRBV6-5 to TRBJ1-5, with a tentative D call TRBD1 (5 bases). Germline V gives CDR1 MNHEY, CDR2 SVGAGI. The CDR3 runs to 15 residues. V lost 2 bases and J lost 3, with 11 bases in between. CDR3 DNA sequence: TGTGCCAGCAGTTACAGGGGAACGGCCAATCAGCCCCAGCATTTT. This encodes CASSYRGTANQPQHF.